This TCR beta chain was profiled in a study of blood T cell repertoires in COVID-19. How the authors handled the data: Cell counts per sample came from amplifying reference gene primers. Clones were sequenced by immunoSEQ multiplex PCR, and TCRdb holds only the in-frame ones, with some missing. That table is the source of V, J and clone size, and D and trimming were worked out from the DNA. Of fewer than 300,000 clones in the sample, 85% were seen once. The germline V gene encodes CDR1 GTSNPN and CDR2 SVGIG (reference sequence). The CDR3 extends over 14 amino acids. With 4 bases removed from V and 0 bases from J, the gap between germline ends came to 13 bases. Enrolled through a virtual design, the participants were between about 18 and 89 years of age and came from under 30 US areas.

The chain has TRBV30 and TRBJ2-7; D might be TRBD1 (6 bases). Sequencing was carried out using PBMCs or T cells enriched from blood (not recorded which). The TCR originated in a woman aged 45 to 65 who had recovered from COVID-19. The CDR3 loop is CAWKRQDTSYEQYF. In nucleotides, the CDR3 is TGTGCCTGGAAGCGACAGGACACCTCCTACGAGCAGTACTTC.